Reported below is one TCR beta chain. This entry comes from a study of blood T cell repertoires in COVID-19. The overall study: From the United States, Italy and Spain came samples of acute and convalescent COVID-19.

V dropped 0 bases and J dropped 3 bases, with 14 bases sitting between them. The CDR3 loop spans 16 amino acids. CDR1 SGHAT and CDR2 FQNNGV come from the germline V gene. Study processing details: By means of reference gene primer amplification, nucleated cell counts were estimated. Produced via immunoSEQ multiplex PCR; TCRdb's table is partial and in-frame only. For V, J and clone size, that table is used; D and trimming come from the DNA. The sample lists fewer than 35,000 clones; about 85% were seen once. This chain connects TRBV11-2 to TRBJ1-1; D perhaps matches TRBD1 (5 bases). The clonotype was recovered from a woman of 80 years or more with active or convalescent COVID-19. Sequencing was done on a sample of peripheral blood. The CDR3 reads CASSLEQVLIYTEAFF. The CDR3 bases are TGTGCCAGCAGCTTAGAACAGGTCCTAATCTACACTGAAGCTTTCTTT.